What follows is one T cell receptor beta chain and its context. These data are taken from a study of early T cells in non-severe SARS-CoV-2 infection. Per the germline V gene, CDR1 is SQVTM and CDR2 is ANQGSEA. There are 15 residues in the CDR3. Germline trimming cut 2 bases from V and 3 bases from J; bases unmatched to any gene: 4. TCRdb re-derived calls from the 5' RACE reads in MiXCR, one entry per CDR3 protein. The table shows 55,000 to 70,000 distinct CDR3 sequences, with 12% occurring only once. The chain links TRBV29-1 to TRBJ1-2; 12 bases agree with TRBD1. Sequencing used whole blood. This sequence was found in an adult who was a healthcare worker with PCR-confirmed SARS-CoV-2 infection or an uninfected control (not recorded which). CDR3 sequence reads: CSVERDRGLHYGYTF. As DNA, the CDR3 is TGCAGCGTTGAAAGGGACAGGGGGCTACACTATGGCTACACCTTC.